These T cell receptor beta chains were read from a single sample in a study of control samples from healthy donors and cancer patients. Profiling relied on immunoSEQ multiplex PCR, and the TCRdb table lists in-frame clones only, not all of them. The sample carries some 130,000 clones, roughly 90% recorded once. Material for sequencing was blood. All receptors come from a man aged 35-49 years in good health. CDR3s include the opening cysteine and the closing phenylalanine or tryptophan. The order of the fields is D gene, V gene, clone size, J gene, CDR3 DNA, CDR3 protein. A D gene is named only where the DNA matches it firmly. The size entry is marked missing in some rows and otherwise reads once, few, many or a size class.

.	TRBV2	.	TRBJ2-7	TGTGCCAGCAGTGAGCCATCGGGATCAACCTACGAGCAGTACTTC	CASSEPSGSTYEQYF
.	TRBV7-8	.	TRBJ1-2	TGTGCCAGCAGCTTAGGTTCTCCGACAGCTAACTATGGCTACACCTTC	CASSLGSPTANYGYTF
.	TRBV28	.	TRBJ2-5	TGTGCCAGCAGTACACCGGGCCTGGGGGTGGAGACCCAGTACTTC	CASSTPGLGVETQYF
.	TRBV4-2	.	TRBJ1-1	TGTGCCAGCAGCCATGGCCCGGGACAGAACACTGAAGCTTTCTTT	CASSHGPGQNTEAFF
TRBD1	TRBV5-6	.	TRBJ2-7	TGTGCCAGCAGCTACCGGGACAGGCCCTCCTACGAGCAGTACTTC	CASSYRDRPSYEQYF
.	TRBV11-2	.	TRBJ2-1	TGTGCCAGCAGCTTAGCCGGCAATGAGCAGTTCTTC	CASSLAGNEQFF
TRBD1	TRBV7-9	.	TRBJ1-1	TGTGCCAGCAGCCCGGCAGGGACAGGGGCGAACACTGAAGCTTTCTTT	CASSPAGTGANTEAFF
TRBD2	TRBV15	.	TRBJ2-3	TGTGCCACCAGCAGGACTAGCGGGGGGGCAGATACGCAGTATTTT	CATSRTSGGADTQYF
TRBD1	TRBV2	.	TRBJ2-6	TGTGCCAGCTCGGGACAGGGTGACGGCGTCCTGACTTTC	CASSGQGDGVLTF
.	TRBV5-4	once	TRBJ2-2	TGTGCCAGCAGCTTGACAGGGTTCACCGGGGAGCTGTTTTTT	CASSLTGFTGELFF
TRBD2	TRBV2	.	TRBJ2-5	TGTGCCAGCAGTGAAGGTAGCGGGGGGGCCTGGGAGACCCAGTACTTC	CASSEGSGGAWETQYF
.	TRBV9	.	TRBJ1-3	TGTGCCAGCAGCGTAGTAGGAGGGTCTGGAAACACCATATATTTT	CASSVVGGSGNTIYF
.	TRBV5-1	.	TRBJ2-5	TGCGCCAGCAGCACTGCAGTCCAAGAGACCCAGTACTTC	CASSTAVQETQYF
.	TRBV30	.	TRBJ1-1	TGTGCCTGGAGTCTCCAGGGGAGCACTGAAGCTTTCTTT	CAWSLQGSTEAFF
TRBD2	TRBV5-1	once	TRBJ2-1	TGCGCCAGCAGCACGGGACTAGCGGGGGGAGAGCAGTTCTTC	CASSTGLAGGEQFF
.	TRBV10-2	.	TRBJ1-6	TGCGCCAGCAGTGGGGGCAATTCACCCCTCCACTTT	CASSGGNSPLHF
.	TRBV6-5	.	TRBJ2-5	TGTGCCAGCAGTTACGCCACAGGGATGAAAGAGACCCAGTACTTC	CASSYATGMKETQYF
.	TRBV7-9	.	TRBJ2-7	TGTGCCAGCAGCCGGACAGACTCCTACGAGCAGTACTTC	CASSRTDSYEQYF
TRBD2	TRBV2	.	TRBJ2-7	TGTGCCAGCAGTGAAGACCCTAGCGGGGTCGAGCAGTACTTC	CASSEDPSGVEQYF
.	TRBV6-5	.	TRBJ1-1	TGTGCCAGCAGTTATCAAGAGATGAACACTGAAGCTTTCTTT	CASSYQEMNTEAFF
TRBD1	TRBV14	.	TRBJ2-3	TGTGCCAGCAGCCCAGGGGGAAGGCTGGTTACGCAGTATTTT	CASSPGGRLVTQYF
.	TRBV28	.	TRBJ1-2	TGTGCCAGCAGCCCTCCTGTCGGGGCTAACTATGGCTACACCTTC	CASSPPVGANYGYTF
TRBD1	TRBV11-2	.	TRBJ2-3	TGTGCCAGCAGCTTAGATCTGGTCAGGGGGCAAGGGACAGATACGCAGTATTTT	CASSLDLVRGQGTDTQYF
.	TRBV14	.	TRBJ2-3	TGTGCCAGCAGCCAGGACCTCACAGATACGCAGTATTTT	CASSQDLTDTQYF
TRBD2	TRBV9	.	TRBJ2-5	TGTGCCAGCAGCGTCGGAGCGGGGGGGCTAGAGGAGACCCAGTACTTC	CASSVGAGGLEETQYF
.	TRBV6-5	.	TRBJ2-3	TGTGCCAGCCGACCTATGGTGCGGGATACGCAGTATTTT	CASRPMVRDTQYF
.	TRBV7-9	.	TRBJ2-3	TGTGCCAGCAGCTTTTTGGGGGCCCTAGAGGCAGATACGCAGTATTTT	CASSFLGALEADTQYF
.	TRBV7-8	.	TRBJ2-5	TGTGCCAGCAGCTTCTGGGCGGGGCAAGAGACCCAGTACTTC	CASSFWAGQETQYF
.	TRBV21-1	.	TRBJ2-7	TGTGCCAGCCCCCCGGGGCAGCACGTAACCCTAGACTACGAGCAGTACTTC	CASPPGQHVTLDYEQYF
.	TRBV9	.	TRBJ2-2	TGTGCCAGCAGCGTAGAGTTGGGGGCCGGGGAGCTGTTTTTT	CASSVELGAGELFF
.	TRBV28	.	TRBJ1-5	TGTGCCAGCAGTTTTAGTTCTGGACACAACAATCAGCCCCAGCATTTT	CASSFSSGHNNQPQHF
.	TRBV11-3	few	TRBJ2-7	TGTGCCAGCAGCACAAGGGGTATGGGCGAGCAGTACTTC	CASSTRGMGEQYF
.	TRBV6-4	.	TRBJ1-5	TGTGCCAGCAGTCCACAGGGTTCCCCCTATCAGCCCCAGCATTTT	CASSPQGSPYQPQHF